Below are 11 T cell receptor beta chains sequenced from a single sample in a study of blood T cell repertoires in COVID-19. Sequencing was performed with immunoSEQ multiplex PCR; in TCRdb, only in-frame clones are kept and a portion is missing. This table holds hundreds of thousands of clones, 85% to 90% found once. Sequencing input: PBMCs or T cells enriched from blood (not recorded which). These receptors were taken from a man aged 25 to 40 who had recovered from COVID-19.

The CDR3 DNA follows: TGTGCCAGCAAGGGACAGGGGGCGCGGGGCTACACCTTC. It specifies CASKGQGARGYTF. The chain links TRBV27 to TRBJ1-2; 12 nucleotides match TRBD1. The CDR3 sequence is 13 residues long. The germline CDR1 and CDR2 sequences are MNHEY and SMNVEV (reference sequence). V was pared by 7 bases and J by 8 bases, with 5 bases of the junction left unmatched.

This clone was picked up one time. V gene TRBV28 combines with J gene TRBJ1-5; perhaps TRBD1 as D (5 bases). The V and J ends lost 2 bases and 6 bases respectively, with 11 bases between them. The length of the CDR3 is 14 residues. Germline CDR1 MDHEN, CDR2 SYDVKM. The CDR3 is CASSLEGEFQPQHF. The CDR3 DNA sequence: TGTGCCAGCAGTTTAGAAGGGGAATTTCAGCCCCAGCATTTT.

The CDR3 sequence is CASPPTLAGVIDTQYF. The CDR3 nucleotides read TGTGCCAGCCCTCCCACACTAGCGGGAGTGATAGATACGCAGTATTTT. V and J are TRBV28 and TRBJ2-3, with TRBD2 matching 11 bases. The CDR3 sequence is 16 residues long. CDR1 and CDR2 (germline): MDHEN, SYDVKM. The V gene end was trimmed by 8 bases and the J gene end by 5 bases; junction bases not matched to a gene: 12.

Comments on this clone: Distinct nucleotide sequences in the sample also encode this CDR3. The J gene is TRBJ1-1, the V gene TRBV18; D not resolved. Germline V gene lookup returns CDR1 KGHSH and CDR2 LQKENI. The length of the CDR3 is 14 residues. The ends were cut back, 3 bases at V and 2 bases at J, with 10 bases in the middle. The CDR3 loop is CASSPLGGNTEAFF. In DNA, the CDR3 is TGTGCCAGCTCACCGCTTGGCGGAAACACTGAAGCTTTCTTT.

The gene calls are TRBV9 and TRBJ2-1, with 7 bases matching TRBD1. Germline CDR1 is SGDLS and CDR2 is YYNGEE. V was pared by 3 bases and J by 4 bases, with 4 bases of the junction left unmatched. This CDR3 comprises 14 residues. The CDR3 DNA reads as TGTGCCAGCAGCGCTTGGGACAGTTACAATGAGCAGTTCTTC. Translation gives CASSAWDSYNEQFF.

This chain links TRBV11-2 with TRBJ1-1, with a weak D call TRBD1 (5 bases). The CDR3 loop spans 15 amino acids. Looked up from germline, CDR1 is SGHAT and CDR2 is FQNNGV. Trimming cost V 5 bases and J 3 bases, with 16 bases left between them. Here the CDR3 reads CASSLSRAKDTEAFF. CDR3 DNA sequence: TGTGCCAGCAGCCTATCCAGGGCGAAGGACACTGAAGCTTTCTTT.

This sequence joins TRBV19 and TRBJ1-6; perhaps TRBD1 as D (6 bases). This CDR3 is built from 14 residues. The V end was cut by 7 bases, the J end by 10 bases, with 17 bases between. CDR1 is LNHDA and CDR2 is SQIVND in the germline V gene (reference sequence). In nucleotides, the CDR3 is TGTGCCAGTAAGCTCTCGACAGGCCCGTCACCCCTCCACTTT. It specifies CASKLSTGPSPLHF.

The chain employs TRBV2 and TRBJ2-3, with D perhaps TRBD2 (7 bases). CDR3 length: 14 amino acids. The germline CDR1 and CDR2 sequences are SNHLY and FYNNEI. Trimming took off 3 bases at V and 8 bases at J, with 15 bases between the two ends. CDR3 DNA sequence: TGTGCCAGCAGTGATGTGAGGGAGGGGGGTACGCAGTATTTT. Its translation: CASSDVREGGTQYF.

The rearrangement links TRBV7-9 to TRBJ2-3, with TRBD1 identical over 11 bases. With 6 bases clipped from V and 3 bases from J, the junction kept 5 bases outside the gene matches. This CDR3 region has 15 residues. Germline-derived CDR1 and CDR2 are SEHNR and FQNEAQ (reference sequence). This CDR3 reads CASRRTGGLTDTQYF. The CDR3 coding sequence is TGTGCCAGCAGGCGGACAGGGGGCCTAACAGATACGCAGTATTTT.

As to this clone: The identical CDR3 is also encoded by other nucleotide sequences in the sample. The rearrangement uses TRBV18 and TRBJ1-4, with TRBD1 matching over 7 bases. Germline values: CDR1 KGHSH, CDR2 LQKENI. This CDR3 has 15 residues. The junction had 5 bases not matched to a gene; V was cut back by 3 bases and J by 4 bases. CDR3 protein: CASSPPQGFNEKLFF. CDR3 DNA sequence: TGTGCCAGCTCACCTCCACAGGGGTTTAATGAAAAACTGTTTTTT.

V is TRBV28 and J is TRBJ2-5; 12 bases line up with TRBD1. The V gene's germline CDR1 is MDHEN and CDR2 SYDVKM. This CDR3 is 16 amino acids long. V gave up 4 bases and J gave up 6 bases; unmatched junction bases: 9. The CDR3 nucleotides are TGTGCCAGCAGTTCGGGACAGGGGGCGGTGGAAAAGACCCAGTACTTC. This translates into CASSSGQGAVEKTQYF. Supplemented by reference TRBV28 and TRBJ2-5, the full variable domain reads DVKVTQSSRYLVKRTGEKVFLECVQDMDHENMFWYRQDPGLGLRLIYFSYDVKMKEKGDIPEGYSVSREKKERFSLILESASTNQTSMYLCASSSGQGAVEKTQYFGPGTRLLVL.